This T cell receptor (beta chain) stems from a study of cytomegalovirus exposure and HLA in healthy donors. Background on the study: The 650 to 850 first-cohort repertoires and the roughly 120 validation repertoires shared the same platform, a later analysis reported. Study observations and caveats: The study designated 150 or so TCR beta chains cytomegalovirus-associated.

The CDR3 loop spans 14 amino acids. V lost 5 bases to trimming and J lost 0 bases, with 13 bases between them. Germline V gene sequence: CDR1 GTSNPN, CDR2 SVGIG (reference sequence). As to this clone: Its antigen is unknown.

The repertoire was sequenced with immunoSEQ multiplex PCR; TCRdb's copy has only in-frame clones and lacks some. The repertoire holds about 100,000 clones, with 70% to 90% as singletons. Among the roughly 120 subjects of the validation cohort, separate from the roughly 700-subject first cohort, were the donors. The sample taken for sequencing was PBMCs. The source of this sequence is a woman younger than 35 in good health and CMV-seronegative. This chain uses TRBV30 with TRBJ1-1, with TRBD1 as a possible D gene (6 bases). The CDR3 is CAWSPGTMNTEAFF. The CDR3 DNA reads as TGTGCCTGGTCTCCCGGGACAATGAACACTGAAGCTTTCTTT.